These 19 T cell receptor beta chains came from one sample sequenced in a study of CD8 T cells in Susac syndrome. Random hexamers were used to reverse transcribe an amount of about 0.45 to 1 ug RNA. TCRdb reprocessed the immunoSEQ multiplex PCR reads via MiXCR and lists one record per CDR3 protein. This sample has around 200,000 distinct CDR3 sequences, with approximately 95% found just once. The sample comprised CD4+ T cells from PBMCs. The source is a human donor with multiple sclerosis.

V is TRBV3-1 and J is TRBJ2-1, with 9 bases matching TRBD1. V trimming: 4 bases; J trimming: 4 bases; junction bases outside the gene matches: 5. This CDR3 has 15 amino acids. Germline-derived CDR1 and CDR2 are LGHDT and YNNKEL (reference sequence). For the CDR3, the DNA is TGTGCCAGCAGCCCTACAGGGGGCGCGTACAATGAGCAGTTCTTC. This encodes CASSPTGGAYNEQFF.

This clonotype was counted a single time. The DNA of the CDR3 is TGCAGTGCTCGGGACGGGACGATACAGGCCCAGCATTTT. Translated, it gives CSARDGTIQAQHF. The rearrangement links TRBV20-1 to TRBJ1-5; D is possibly TRBD1 (5 bases). This CDR3 is 13 amino acids long. The germline V and J ends were trimmed by 5 bases and 11 bases, with 19 bases remaining between them. Germline CDR1 is DFQATT and CDR2 is SNEGSKA (reference sequence).

J is TRBJ2-5 and V is TRBV11-2, with a possible D match to TRBD1 (6 bases). The CDR3 contains 16 residues. Per the germline V gene, CDR1 is SGHAT and CDR2 is FQNNGV. The germline V and J ends were trimmed by 2 bases and 5 bases, with 18 bases remaining between them. Written as DNA, the CDR3 is TGTGCCAGCAGCTTAACACAGGGTAGAGTTTGGGAGACCCAGTACTTC. The encoded protein is CASSLTQGRVWETQYF.

The V gene is TRBV4-1, the J gene TRBJ2-5; D possibly corresponds to TRBD1 (5 bases). Per germline, CDR1 MGHRA and CDR2 YSYEKL. V lost 0 bases to trimming and J lost 1 base, with 12 bases between them. This CDR3 has 16 residues. The DNA of the CDR3 is TGCGCCAGCAGCCAAGATCAACGCAGGGCCCAAGAGACCCAGTACTTC. This gives the protein CASSQDQRRAQETQYF.

CDR3 DNA sequence: TGTGCCTGGACCAGGGGGGGGAGGACTGAAGCTTTCTTT. It yields the protein CAWTRGGRTEAFF. The chain employs TRBV30 and TRBJ1-1; TRBD1 aligns across 7 bases. J was trimmed by 5 bases and V by 4 bases; bases with no gene match: 7. Germline-derived CDR1 and CDR2 are GTSNPN and SVGIG (reference sequence). The CDR3 consists of 13 residues.

The rearrangement uses TRBV13 and TRBJ2-5; unclear D gene. V gave up 5 bases and J gave up 11 bases, with 15 bases separating them. The CDR3 contains 12 residues. Per germline, CDR1 PRHDT and CDR2 FYEKMQ (reference sequence). The CDR3 bases are TGTGCCAGCAGCCCTGGTAGGGTATCTCAGTACTTC. Encoded protein: CASSPGRVSQYF.

The chain has TRBV30 and TRBJ2-1, with no clear D. Trimming pared 5 bases from V and 2 bases from J, leaving 13 bases between. The CDR3 is 14 amino acids. Germline V gives CDR1 GTSNPN, CDR2 SVGIG (reference sequence). Here the CDR3 reads CAWAQMSPYNEQFF. The CDR3 nucleotides are TGTGCCTGGGCCCAAATGTCCCCCTACAATGAGCAGTTCTTC.

The chain combines TRBV2 with TRBJ2-5; D is perhaps TRBD2 (5 bases). Germline V gene sequence: CDR1 SNHLY, CDR2 FYNNEI. Trimming removed 6 bases from V and 5 bases from J, with 13 bases in between. This CDR3 spans 13 amino acids. The DNA for the CDR3 is TGTGCCAGCAGAAGGACTGGCGGGGAGACCCAGTACTTC. Its protein product is CASRRTGGETQYF.

The chain joins TRBV15 to TRBJ1-5; D not resolved. Germline CDR1 is LNHNV and CDR2 is YYDKDF (reference sequence). The CDR3 spans 13 residues. V was shortened by 5 bases and J by 6 bases, with 11 bases between the two germline ends. The CDR3 region is CATSHLYGQPQHF. As DNA, the CDR3 is TGTGCCACCAGCCACCTTTATGGTCAGCCCCAGCATTTT. Full variable domain (outside the CDR3, taken from reference TRBV15 and TRBJ1-5): DAMVIQNPRYQVTQFGKPVTLSCSQTLNHNVMYWYQQKSSQAPKLLFHYYDKDFNNEADTPDNFQSRRPNTSFCFLDIRSPGLGDTAMYLCATSHLYGQPQHFGDGTRLSIL.

The chain recombines TRBV27 with TRBJ2-7; no firm D call. Germline-derived CDR1 and CDR2 are MNHEY and SMNVEV (reference sequence). CDR3 length: 13 residues. V was pared by 5 bases and J by 4 bases, with 12 bases between. The CDR3 spells CASSHRVGYEQYF. CDR3 DNA: TGTGCCAGCAGTCATAGGGTGGGATACGAGCAGTACTTC.

This clonotype was detected only once. The chain carries TRBV18 and TRBJ2-7, with D possibly being TRBD1 (6 bases). This CDR3 has 13 residues. Germline V gene data show CDR1 as KGHSH and CDR2 as LQKENI. V lost 2 bases, J lost 7 bases, and 12 bases lay in between. This CDR3 reads CASSPSGAREQYV. The CDR3 coding sequence is TGTGCCAGCTCACCATCAGGGGCGAGGGAGCAGTACGTC.

The chain joins TRBV20-1 to TRBJ2-1; 8 bases are shared with TRBD2. Germline CDR1 reads DFQATT; CDR2 reads SNEGSKA (reference sequence). Trimming removed 7 bases from V and 8 bases from J; junction bases left unmatched: 10. The CDR3 extends over 13 amino acids. The CDR3 sequence is CSGGGGRVHEQFF. The DNA of the CDR3 is TGCAGTGGCGGCGGGGGGCGAGTCCATGAGCAGTTCTTC.

The chain uses TRBV27 and TRBJ1-1; D is unclear. The V gene's germline CDR1 is MNHEY and CDR2 SMNVEV (reference sequence). The CDR3 runs to 12 residues. Trimming took off 3 bases at V and 7 bases at J, with 9 bases between the two ends. The DNA for the CDR3 is TGTGCCAGCAGTTTCTTGAGAGGTGAAGCTTTCTTT. It specifies CASSFLRGEAFF.

The chain employs TRBV12-3 or TRBV12-4 and TRBJ1-1; D possibly corresponds to TRBD1 (5 bases). This CDR3 region has 11 residues. V lost 5 bases, J lost 14 bases, and 15 bases lay in between. The CDR3 spells CASSKNGDEFF. In nucleotides, the CDR3 is TGTGCCAGCAGTAAAAATGGGGACGAGTTCTTT.

This clonotype was found once. The gene calls are TRBV24-1 and TRBJ2-1; D remains unclear. Germline lookup yields CDR1 KGHDR and CDR2 SFDVKD. V was trimmed by 3 bases and J by 9 bases, leaving 8 bases between them. CDR3 length equals 12 residues. Here the CDR3 reads CATSDRRGEQFF. In nucleotides, the CDR3 is TGTGCCACCAGTGATCGTCGTGGTGAGCAGTTCTTC.

The rearrangement uses TRBV11-1 and TRBJ1-6; unclear D gene. The CDR3 is made up of 15 amino acids. Germline V gene data show CDR1 as SGHAT and CDR2 as FQDESV (reference sequence). Trimming shortened V by 8 bases and J by 7 bases, and 18 bases separated the two germline ends. This chain's CDR3 is CASRERENGNSPLHF. CDR3 bases: TGTGCCAGCCGCGAACGAGAAAATGGGAATTCACCCCTCCACTTT.

The V call is TRBV4-1, the J call TRBJ2-1; 10 bases are shared with TRBD1. With V trimmed by 0 bases and J by 7 bases, 12 bases remained unmatched. Germline lookup yields CDR1 MGHRA and CDR2 YSYEKL. The CDR3 extends over 18 amino acids. CDR3 sequence (DNA): TGCGCCAGCAGCCAAGATTCCAAAGCGACAGGGGGCCGTAATGAGCAGTTCTTC. This encodes CASSQDSKATGGRNEQFF.

This sequence joins TRBV5-1 and TRBJ2-5; a possible D gene is TRBD2 (6 bases). Per the germline V gene, CDR1 is SGHRS and CDR2 is YFSETQ. There are 13 residues in the CDR3. Trimming cost V 3 bases and J 14 bases, with 20 bases left between them. CDR3 in DNA: TGCGCCAGCAGCTGGGGGGACCCTAAGCTTCTTTACTTC. It yields the protein CASSWGDPKLLYF.

The chain employs TRBV15 and TRBJ2-7, with unresolved D. There are 14 residues in the CDR3. Trimming removed 0 bases from V and 5 bases from J, with 11 bases in between. Germline assignment: CDR1 LNHNV and CDR2 YYDKDF (reference sequence). CDR3 residues: CATSRDLRTHEQYV. The CDR3 nucleotides are TGTGCCACCAGCAGAGATCTTAGGACCCACGAGCAGTACGTC.